Shown below are 22 T cell receptor beta chains from a single sample sequenced in a study of T cells expressing NK-cell markers. TCRdb reprocessed the 5' RACE reads; each CDR3 protein has one entry and no DNA is given. The table for this sample gives about 400,000 distinct CDR3 sequences. Specimen: blood T cells: a sorted CD56 or NKG2C T cell subset, CD4+ or CD8+ T cells, or bulk PBMC T cells (not recorded which). All receptors derive from a woman in her forties or fifties in good health.

The V call is TRBV5-6, the J call TRBJ2-1; as DNA is missing, the TRBD1 call by TCRdb cannot be tested. The germline V gene has CDR1 SGHDT and CDR2 YYEEEE. The CDR3 spans 15 residues. The CDR3 region is CASSFDSTGVGEQFF.

Judged by frequency, this clonotype is medium-sized. This chain uses TRBV10-3 with TRBJ2-1. This CDR3 region has 12 residues. Germline loops: CDR1 ENHRY, CDR2 SYGVKD. The CDR3 protein is CAIMTLDNEQFF.

The rearrangement uses TRBV12-3 or TRBV12-4 and TRBJ2-1; with no DNA, the TCRdb D assignment of TRBD1 cannot be verified. CDR3 length equals 15 residues. The CDR3: CASSFRQGARDEQFF.

The CDR3 is CASSYRQGGGYTEAFF. This rearrangement joins TRBV6-5 to TRBJ1-1; absent DNA, TCRdb's TRBD1 call cannot be checked. This CDR3 spans 16 amino acids. From germline, CDR1 is MNHEY and CDR2 SVGAGI.

This chain joins TRBV4-1 and TRBJ1-2; the TCRdb call, TRBD1, lacks DNA for checking. The CDR3 sequence is 14 residues long. In germline, CDR1 is MGHRA, CDR2 YSYEKL. Here the CDR3 reads CASSEVGGDYGYTF.

This chain connects TRBV7-2 to TRBJ2-5. The CDR3 is made up of 15 amino acids. Germline CDR1 and CDR2: SGHTA and FQGNSA. This chain's CDR3 is CASSLAPTYQETQYF. The complete variable domain, with remaining parts taken from reference TRBV7-2 and TRBJ2-5, reads GAGVSQSPSNKVTEKGKDVELRCDPISGHTALYWYRQSLGQGLEFLIYFQGNSAPDKSGLPSDRFSAERTGGSVSTLTIQRTQQEDSAVYLCASSLAPTYQETQYFGPGTRLLVL.

The CDR3 region is CSARESNSPLHF. The V call is TRBV20-1, the J call TRBJ1-6. Germline V lookup: CDR1 DFQATT, CDR2 SNEGSKA (reference sequence). CDR3 size: 12 residues.

This chain joins TRBV5-1 and TRBJ2-7; the TRBD2 assignment by TCRdb is unverifiable without DNA. This CDR3 is built from 14 residues. Germline V gene sequence: CDR1 SGHRS, CDR2 YFSETQ. The chain's CDR3 is CASSSLLAGTEQYF.

The chain has TRBV6-5 and TRBJ2-7; the TCRdb call, TRBD1, lacks DNA for checking. The germline V gene has CDR1 MNHEY and CDR2 SVGAGI. The CDR3 is 14 residues long. The CDR3 region is CASSYRGQGHEQYF.

This chain connects TRBV20-1 to TRBJ2-2. This CDR3 is built from 15 residues. Germline V lookup: CDR1 DFQATT, CDR2 SNEGSKA (reference sequence). The chain's CDR3 is CSARDRGVNTGELFF.

The chain uses TRBV4-1 and TRBJ1-4; as DNA is missing, the TRBD1 call by TCRdb cannot be tested. CDR1 is MGHRA, CDR2 YSYEKL, per germline. This CDR3 region has 15 residues. This chain's CDR3 is CASSKGQTTNEKLFF.

The J gene is TRBJ2-7, the V gene TRBV29-1; TCRdb picks TRBD1, but there is no DNA to check that call. The CDR3 is 15 amino acids. CDR1 SQVTM and CDR2 ANQGSEA come from the germline V gene. The chain's CDR3 is CSAGTGEIWRYEQYF.

V usage is TRBV12-3 or TRBV12-4 and J usage is TRBJ1-1; the TCRdb D gene call, TRBD1, has no DNA to confirm it. The CDR3 is 13 residues long. CDR3: CADKGQMNTEAFF.

The CDR3 loop is CASSAPGQLYNEQFF. This rearrangement joins TRBV3-1 to TRBJ2-1; TCRdb proposes TRBD1, but this gene call is untestable without DNA. CDR1 and CDR2 (germline): LGHDT, YNNKEL (reference sequence). CDR3 size: 15 residues.

The J gene is TRBJ2-1, the V gene TRBV29-1. Germline V lookup: CDR1 SQVTM, CDR2 ANQGSEA. This CDR3 has 14 amino acids. The CDR3 region is CSVEEHTSYNEQFF.

The chain uses TRBV12-3 or TRBV12-4 and TRBJ2-5; TCRdb designates TRBD1, a call that cannot be tested without DNA. The CDR3 extends over 15 amino acids. The CDR3 loop reads CASSPRQDHQETQYF.

The chain recombines TRBV4-1 with TRBJ2-1; TCRdb indicates TRBD2, and absent DNA this call remains unverified. The CDR3 loop spans 16 amino acids. Germline V gene sequence: CDR1 MGHRA, CDR2 YSYEKL. The CDR3 spells CASSHGTSGRQDEQFF.

The chain carries TRBV19 and TRBJ2-1; TCRdb designates TRBD1, a call that cannot be tested without DNA. Per germline, CDR1 LNHDA and CDR2 SQIVND (reference sequence). The CDR3 length is 16 residues. The CDR3 sequence: CASSTPTDRSYNEQFF.

CDR3 in amino acids: CASSLRDRVFEQYF. V and J are TRBV7-2 and TRBJ2-7; TCRdb outputs TRBD1, but without DNA this stays unchecked. Germline V CDR1 and CDR2: SGHTA, FQGNSA. This CDR3 contains 14 residues.

CDR3 sequence: CASSLQVAGADTQYF. This chain uses TRBV5-1 with TRBJ2-3; TCRdb's D call of TRBD2 is untestable without DNA. Per germline, CDR1 SGHRS and CDR2 YFSETQ. This CDR3 has 15 residues.

The rearrangement joins TRBV29-1 to TRBJ1-4. There are 13 residues in the CDR3. Germline CDR1 SQVTM, CDR2 ANQGSEA. The CDR3 region is CSVVDPKNEKLFF.

The chain uses TRBV6-1 and TRBJ2-1; TCRdb names TRBD2, which stays unverified in the absence of DNA. CDR1 and CDR2 from the germline V gene are MNHNS and SASEGT. The CDR3 contains 16 residues. The CDR3 is CASSPMAGGVVNEQFF.